Listed below are T cell receptor beta chains from one sample, sequenced in a study of blood T cell repertoires in COVID-19. Sequencing was performed with immunoSEQ multiplex PCR; in TCRdb, only in-frame clones are kept and a portion is missing. The top ten hold almost 3% of the sample, which has about 360,000 clones, 65% to 85% seen once. The sequenced sample was peripheral blood. The receptors derive from a man in his thirties or forties with active or convalescent COVID-19. Both conserved end residues are part of each CDR3. Each record gives: clone size, D gene, V gene, J gene, CDR3 DNA, CDR3 protein. D genes are given only for firm matches. Where a row states a size, it is once, few, many or the class of an expanded clone; other rows omit it.

size: -; D: -; V: TRBV28; J: TRBJ2-7; DNA: TGTGCCAGCAGTTTCGGGACAAACTACGAGCAGTACTTC; CDR3: CASSFGTNYEQYF
size: -; D: TRBD1; V: TRBV5-1; J: TRBJ1-2; DNA: TGCGCCAGCAGCTTGAGACAGGGATCCGGCTACACCTTC; CDR3: CASSLRQGSGYTF
size: -; D: TRBD2; V: TRBV11-2; J: TRBJ2-1; DNA: TGTGCCAGCAGCTTGACACCGGGACTAGCATGGAATGAGCAGTTCTTC; CDR3: CASSLTPGLAWNEQFF
size: -; D: -; V: TRBV7-6; J: TRBJ1-2; DNA: TGTGCCAGCAGCATAATTCCCACAGGTTCACTCTATGGCTACACCTTC; CDR3: CASSIIPTGSLYGYTF
size: -; D: TRBD1; V: TRBV4-1; J: TRBJ2-5; DNA: TGCGCCAGCAGCCAAGACCGACAGGGTGTAAGAGAGACCCAGTACTTC; CDR3: CASSQDRQGVRETQYF
size: few; D: TRBD2; V: TRBV27; J: TRBJ2-1; DNA: TGTGCCAGCAGAGTACCGGGACTAGCGGGAGGAGCCTCCTACAATGAGCAGTTCTTC; CDR3: CASRVPGLAGGASYNEQFF
size: few; D: -; V: TRBV11-2; J: TRBJ1-1; DNA: TGTGCCAGCAGCTTAGATCGGGCGGGGAACACTGAAGCTTTCTTT; CDR3: CASSLDRAGNTEAFF
size: few; D: TRBD2; V: TRBV5-4; J: TRBJ2-7; DNA: TGTGCCAGCAGCACCGGGACTAGCGGCCTGAGGCACGAGCAGTACTTC; CDR3: CASSTGTSGLRHEQYF
size: -; D: -; V: TRBV5-1; J: TRBJ2-3; DNA: TGCGCCAGCAGCCCAAGTCCAGGGCGGCAAGATACGCAGTATTTT; CDR3: CASSPSPGRQDTQYF
size: -; D: -; V: TRBV7-2; J: TRBJ1-6; DNA: TGTGCCAGCAGCTTAGCAGGGGCGGATACCCTCCACTTT; CDR3: CASSLAGADTLHF
size: -; D: -; V: TRBV5-5; J: TRBJ2-5; DNA: TGTGCCAGCAGCTTGGGGACGGCCCGAGAGGGAACCCAGTACTTC; CDR3: CASSLGTAREGTQYF
size: -; D: TRBD2; V: TRBV9; J: TRBJ2-3; DNA: TGTGCCAGCAGCCCTCTAGCGGGAGGACGTACAGATACGCAGTATTTT; CDR3: CASSPLAGGRTDTQYF
size: -; D: TRBD2; V: TRBV7-6; J: TRBJ2-1; DNA: TGTGCCAGCAGCCTAAGCGGGGGGACCCGCAATGAGCAGTTCTTC; CDR3: CASSLSGGTRNEQFF
size: -; D: -; V: TRBV14; J: TRBJ1-1; DNA: TGTGCCAGCAGCCAAGATCAGTTATTGAACACTGAAGCTTTCTTT; CDR3: CASSQDQLLNTEAFF
size: -; D: TRBD1; V: TRBV2; J: TRBJ2-5; DNA: TGTGCTTCTAGGAACACAGGGGTCTGGGAGACCCAGTACTTC; CDR3: CASRNTGVWETQYF
size: few; D: TRBD1; V: TRBV19; J: TRBJ1-5; DNA: TGTGCCAGTAGTATAAGTAACAGGGGCAGTCAGCCCCAGCATTTT; CDR3: CASSISNRGSQPQHF
size: -; D: -; V: TRBV5-1; J: TRBJ2-1; DNA: TGCGCCAGCAGCTTGGACGGGGATGCCTACAATGAGCAGTTCTTC; CDR3: CASSLDGDAYNEQFF
size: -; D: -; V: TRBV4-2; J: TRBJ1-1; DNA: TGTGCCAGCAGCCAAGATCGAACGGTGAACACTGAAGCTTTCTTT; CDR3: CASSQDRTVNTEAFF
size: -; D: -; V: TRBV6-2/TRBV6-3; J: TRBJ1-2; DNA: TGTGCCAGCAGTTACTCCACAGGGTTGGGATACACCTTC; CDR3: CASSYSTGLGYTF
size: -; D: -; V: TRBV23-1; J: TRBJ1-2; DNA: TGCGCCAGCGGCTTCAATGGCTACACCTTC; CDR3: CASGFNGYTF
size: -; D: -; V: TRBV7-9; J: TRBJ1-3; DNA: TGTGCCAGCAGTCGGGACTCGATGGGGTCTGGAAACACCATATATTTT; CDR3: CASSRDSMGSGNTIYF
size: once; D: TRBD1; V: TRBV30; J: TRBJ1-4; DNA: TGTGCCTGGACCCGACAGGGCATTAATGAAAAACTGTTTTTT; CDR3: CAWTRQGINEKLFF
size: -; D: -; V: TRBV30; J: TRBJ1-2; DNA: TGTGCCTGGAGTGTACTAAGGAAAGCTAACTATGGCTACACCTTC; CDR3: CAWSVLRKANYGYTF
size: -; D: -; V: TRBV24-1; J: TRBJ2-2; DNA: TGTGCCACCAGTCCTATGGGGCGCAGCTCGAACACCGGGGAGCTGTTTTTT; CDR3: CATSPMGRSSNTGELFF
size: -; D: -; V: TRBV20-1; J: TRBJ2-7; DNA: TGCAGTGGTGCCAGACTCTACGAGCAGTACTTC; CDR3: CSGARLYEQYF
size: -; D: -; V: TRBV19; J: TRBJ2-5; DNA: TGTGCCAGTAGTAGCAGCGTCCAAGAGACCCAGTACTTC; CDR3: CASSSSVQETQYF
size: once; D: -; V: TRBV10-3; J: TRBJ2-1; DNA: TGTGCCATCAGTGTACCCGGGTCTTCACTCGGTGAGCAGTTCTTC; CDR3: CAISVPGSSLGEQFF